This T cell receptor (beta chain) was profiled in a study of blood T cell repertoires in COVID-19. In the original analysis: Reference gene primer amplification gave estimated nucleated cell counts. This table comes from immunoSEQ multiplex PCR, and its TCRdb copy is limited to in-frame clones, with some not included. V, J and clone size reflect that table, while D and trimming were determined from the DNA. The sample records approximately 150,000 clones, about 88% being singletons. V lost 5 bases, J lost 2 bases, and 23 bases lay in between. Germline lookup yields CDR1 LGHDT and CDR2 YNNKEL (reference sequence). CDR3 length equals 18 residues. Patients in Seattle were enrolled during active infection, then followed longitudinally.

This receptor was obtained from a human donor with COVID-19, enrolled during active disease. The donor label of this sample is uncertain. The genes are TRBV3-1 (or the pseudogene TRBV3-2) and TRBJ2-3; D possibly corresponds to TRBD2 (7 bases). The sample comprised peripheral blood. This chain's CDR3 is CASSKGILGGLITDTQYF. The CDR3 DNA reads TGTGCCAGCAGCAAGGGGATTCTGGGGGGGCTAATCACAGATACGCAGTATTTT.